This entry is about one TCR beta chain. Its target is unknown. Gene names refer to mouse genes. This specimen belongs to a study of tissue T cells after allogeneic stem cell transplantation. General observations from the study: Sampling depth was limited, and the cohort was small and clinically varied.

Assay used: immunoSEQ multiplex PCR; TCRdb lists only in-frame clones, some missing. The data hold about 50,000 clones, with nearly 75% observed a single time. The sequencing sample was made of sorted cells pooled from one or two spleens. The clonotype originates from a pool of C57BL/6 mice in good health.

CDR3 DNA (partial): TGTGCCAGCAGCAGGGACTTTAGTCAAAACACCTTGTAC. As protein: CASSRDFSQNTLY. The full CDR3 is CASSRDFSQNTLYF. V is TRBV5 and J is TRBJ2-4; D is perhaps TRBD2 (6 bases). The read ends 1 residue shy of where the CDR3 ends; the end is completed using the germline J gene. Germline V gene sequence: CDR1 LGHNA, CDR2 YNLKQL (reference sequence). Deletions cut 5 bases from V and 0 bases from J, with 9 bases between. The CDR3 totals 14 residues.